The clone carrying this T cell receptor beta chain was seen just once. Its specificity is unknown. The entry originates in a study of T cell repertoires in aging, cancer and after chemotherapy. In the study overall: Over several months to years, re-sampled healthy donor repertoires clearly shared clones. The study's findings and limits: Loss of evenness, beyond lost richness, contributed to age-related TCR diversity decline in cancer patients. Age-matched healthy donors had significantly more diverse, less clonal blood TCR repertoires than untreated cancer patients.

Multiplex touch-down PCR with TRB-A/B primers amplified rearranged V-D-J TRB sequences. One entry per CDR3 protein, called by TCRdb with MiXCR from the multiplex PCR reads. The data hold about 8,700 distinct CDR3 sequences, with roughly 32% observed a single time. The germline V gene encodes CDR1 SGHAT and CDR2 FQDESV (reference sequence). Between the trimmed V and J ends, which lost 6 bases and 1 base, there was a span of 3 bases. CDR3 length: 12 residues. Peripheral blood genomic DNA, not sorted cells or RNA, was the template. Sequenced sample: blood. The V call is TRBV11-1, the J call TRBJ2-2, with D unclear. The source is a human donor in good health. CDR3 DNA sequence: TGTGCCAGCAGACAGAACACCGGGGAGCTGTTTTTT. Amino acid sequence: CASRQNTGELFF. Together with reference TRBV11-1 and TRBJ2-2, the CDR3 gives the full variable domain: EAEVAQSPRYKITEKSQAVAFWCDPISGHATLYWYRQILGQGPELLVQFQDESVVDDSQLPKDRFSAERLKGVDSTLKIQPAELGDSAMYLCASRQNTGELFFGEGSRLTVL.